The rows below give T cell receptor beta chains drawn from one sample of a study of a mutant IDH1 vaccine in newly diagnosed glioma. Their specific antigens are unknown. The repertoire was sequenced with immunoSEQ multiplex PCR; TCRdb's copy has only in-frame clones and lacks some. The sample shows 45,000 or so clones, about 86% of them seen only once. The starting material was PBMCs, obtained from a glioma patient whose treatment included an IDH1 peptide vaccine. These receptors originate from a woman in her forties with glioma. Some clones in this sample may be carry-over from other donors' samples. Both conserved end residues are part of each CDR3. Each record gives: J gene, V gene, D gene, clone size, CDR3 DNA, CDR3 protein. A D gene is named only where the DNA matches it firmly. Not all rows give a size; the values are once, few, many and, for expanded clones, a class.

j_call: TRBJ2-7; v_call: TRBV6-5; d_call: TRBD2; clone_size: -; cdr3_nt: TGTGCCAGCAGTCGGGGCGGGAGGGCCGGGGGCGAGCAGTACTTC; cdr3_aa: CASSRGGRAGGEQYF
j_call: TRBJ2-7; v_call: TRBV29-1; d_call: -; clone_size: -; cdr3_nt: TGCAGCGTTGAGGGTGGGGATGAGCAGTACTTC; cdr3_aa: CSVEGGDEQYF
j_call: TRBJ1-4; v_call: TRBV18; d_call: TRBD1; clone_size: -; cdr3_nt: TGTGCCAGCTCACCGAGACGGACAGGGGGGAATGAAAAACTGTTTTTT; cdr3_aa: CASSPRRTGGNEKLFF
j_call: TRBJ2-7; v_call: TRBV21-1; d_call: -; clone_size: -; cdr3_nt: TGTGCCAGCAGCAAAGTAGGGACAGGGGAGGCCGAGCAGTACTTC; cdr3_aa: CASSKVGTGEAEQYF
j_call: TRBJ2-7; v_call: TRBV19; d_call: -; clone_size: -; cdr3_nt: TGTGCCAGTAGAGTCAGCGCGGCCTACGAGCAGTACTTC; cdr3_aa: CASRVSAAYEQYF
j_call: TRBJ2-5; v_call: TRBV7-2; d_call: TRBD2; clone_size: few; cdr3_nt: TGTGCCAGCAGCCAGAGCGGGGCTCAAGGTGAGACCCAGTACTTC; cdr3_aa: CASSQSGAQGETQYF
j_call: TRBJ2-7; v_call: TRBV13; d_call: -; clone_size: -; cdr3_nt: TGTGCCAGTTCAGTTCGGGGGCCCCCGGGTGAGCAGTACTTC; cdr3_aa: CASSVRGPPGEQYF
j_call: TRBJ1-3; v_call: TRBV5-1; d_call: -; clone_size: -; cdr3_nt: TGCGCCAGCAGCGGATGGGGGGACTCTGGAAACACCATATATTTT; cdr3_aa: CASSGWGDSGNTIYF
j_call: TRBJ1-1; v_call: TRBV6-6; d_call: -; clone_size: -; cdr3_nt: TGTGCCAGTCCCTTGGGAGGGGAAGCTTTCTTT; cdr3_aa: CASPLGGEAFF
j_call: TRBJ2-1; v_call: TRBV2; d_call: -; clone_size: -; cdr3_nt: TGTGCCAGCAGTGCAGGACAGAGAGTTAATGAGCAGTTCTTC; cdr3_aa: CASSAGQRVNEQFF
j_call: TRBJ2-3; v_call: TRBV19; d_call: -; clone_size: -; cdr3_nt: TGTGCCAGTACAGGGGAGGCGGACACAGATACGCAGTATTTT; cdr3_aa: CASTGEADTDTQYF
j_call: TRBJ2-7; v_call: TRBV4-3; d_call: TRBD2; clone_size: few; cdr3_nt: TGCGCCAGCAGCCAAGAGCTAGCGGTGGGGGGGGAGCAGTACTTC; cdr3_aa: CASSQELAVGGEQYF